This TCR beta chain is from a study of blood T cell repertoires in COVID-19. As for the study in general: Acute-phase and convalescent COVID-19 samples originated in the United States, Italy and Spain. The cDNA or gDNA used as material had been derived from T cells, B-cell-depleted T cells, or PBMCs.

In the original processing: Amplified reference gene primers provided the basis for estimating nucleated cell counts. TCRdb keeps only in-frame clones here, not all; method: immunoSEQ multiplex PCR. D and trimming were read from the DNA, whereas the V and J calls and clone size are those reported in that table. The sample shows roughly 290,000 clones, 70% to 90% of them seen only once. V was pared by 5 bases and J by 6 bases, with 8 bases between. In germline, CDR1 is PRHDT, CDR2 FYEKMQ (reference sequence). The CDR3 loop spans 11 amino acids. V usage is TRBV13 and J usage is TRBJ2-7; possibly TRBD2 for D (6 bases). The receptor was isolated from a woman in her forties or fifties with active or convalescent COVID-19. The sequenced material came from peripheral blood. The CDR3 DNA reads TGTGCCAGCAGCCGACTAGGCGAGCAGTACTTC. Translation: CASSRLGEQYF.